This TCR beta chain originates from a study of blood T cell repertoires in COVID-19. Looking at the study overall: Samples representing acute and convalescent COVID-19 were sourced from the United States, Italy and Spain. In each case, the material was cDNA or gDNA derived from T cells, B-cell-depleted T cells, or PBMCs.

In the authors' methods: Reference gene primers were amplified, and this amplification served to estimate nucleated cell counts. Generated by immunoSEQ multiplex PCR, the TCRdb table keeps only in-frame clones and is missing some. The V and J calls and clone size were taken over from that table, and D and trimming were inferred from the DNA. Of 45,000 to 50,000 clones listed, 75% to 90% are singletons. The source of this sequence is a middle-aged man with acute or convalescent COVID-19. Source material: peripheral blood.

The CDR3 DNA reads as TGTGCCAGTAGTATAAGCGGAACAGGGAGGGTGGGGAGAGATACGCAGTATTTT. This encodes CASSISGTGRVGRDTQYF. V gene TRBV19 combines with J gene TRBJ2-3; possible D gene TRBD2, 7 bases. From germline, CDR1 is LNHDA and CDR2 SQIVND (reference sequence). The CDR3 covers 18 residues. V was clipped by 2 bases and J by 5 bases, with 23 bases between them. Filled out from reference TRBV19 and TRBJ2-3, the complete variable domain reads DGGITQSPKYLFRKEGQNVTLSCEQNLNHDAMYWYRQDPGQGLRLIYYSQIVNDFQKGDIAEGYSVSREKKESFPLTVTSAQKNPTAFYLCASSISGTGRVGRDTQYFGPGTRLTVL.